This T cell receptor (beta chain) appears in the sequencing data of a study of shared clonotypes between healthy human individuals. Regarding the study as a whole: Memory subsets generally showed smaller estimated richness than naive subsets did. Clonotype sharing among donors likely depends on sequencing depth.

Healthy HIV-negative adults with no recent acute infections or vaccinations were recruited as donors. Germline V CDR1 and CDR2: MNHEY, SMNVEV (reference sequence). Trimming cost V 5 bases and J 4 bases, with 16 bases left between them. CDR3 length: 15 amino acids. With respect to this clone: The antigen is undetermined.

Original data processing: ImmunoSEQ only sent back junction sequences with no quality scores, so filtering was done differently. Here immunoSEQ multiplex PCR was the method, and the copy in TCRdb shows in-frame clones only, minus some. D and trimming were read from the DNA, whereas the V and J calls and clone size are those reported in that table. The sample lists fewer than 850,000 clones, roughly 91% occurring once. The receptor was derived from a man between 18 and 35 years old in good health. Some clones in this sample may be carry-over from other donors' samples. The chain is built from TRBV27 and TRBJ2-3; D possibly corresponds to TRBD2 (6 bases). Material: memory CD8+ T cells from PBMCs. This sample's subset: CD45RO+ cells pooled with CCR7-negative TemRA cells. CDR3 sequence: CASSPLAGYADTQYF. CDR3 DNA: TGTGCCAGCAGTCCCCTGGCGGGATACGCAGATACGCAGTATTTT.